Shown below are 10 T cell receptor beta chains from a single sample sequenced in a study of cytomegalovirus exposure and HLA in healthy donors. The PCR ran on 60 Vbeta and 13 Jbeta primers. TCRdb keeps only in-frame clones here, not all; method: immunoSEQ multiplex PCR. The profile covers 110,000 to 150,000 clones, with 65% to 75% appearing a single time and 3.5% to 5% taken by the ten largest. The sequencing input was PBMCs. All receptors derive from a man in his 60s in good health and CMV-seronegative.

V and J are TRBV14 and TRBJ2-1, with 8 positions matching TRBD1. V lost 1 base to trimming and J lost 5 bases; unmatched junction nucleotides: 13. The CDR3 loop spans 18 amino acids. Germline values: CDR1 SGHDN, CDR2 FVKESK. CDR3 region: CASSQVVGGHRGNNEQFF. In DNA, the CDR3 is TGTGCCAGCAGCCAAGTTGTAGGTGGGCACAGGGGGAACAATGAGCAGTTCTTC.

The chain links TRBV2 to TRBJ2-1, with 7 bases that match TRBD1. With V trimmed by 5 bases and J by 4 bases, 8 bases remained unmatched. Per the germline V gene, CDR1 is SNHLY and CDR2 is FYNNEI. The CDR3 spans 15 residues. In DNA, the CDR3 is TGTGCCAGCAGTCGGACAGGTCCGCTTTACAATGAGCAGTTCTTC. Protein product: CASSRTGPLYNEQFF.

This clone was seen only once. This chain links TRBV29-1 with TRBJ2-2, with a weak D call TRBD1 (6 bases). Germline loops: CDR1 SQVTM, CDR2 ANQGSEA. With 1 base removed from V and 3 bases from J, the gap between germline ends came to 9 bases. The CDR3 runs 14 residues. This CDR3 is CSVEGQGHTGELFF. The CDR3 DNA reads TGCAGCGTTGAAGGGCAGGGGCACACCGGGGAGCTGTTTTTT.

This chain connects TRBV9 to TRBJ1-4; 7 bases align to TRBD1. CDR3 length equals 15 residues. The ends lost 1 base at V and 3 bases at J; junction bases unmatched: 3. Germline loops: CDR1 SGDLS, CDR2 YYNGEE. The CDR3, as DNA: TGTGCCAGCAGCGTAACCGGGACAGCTAATGAAAAACTGTTTTTT. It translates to CASSVTGTANEKLFF.

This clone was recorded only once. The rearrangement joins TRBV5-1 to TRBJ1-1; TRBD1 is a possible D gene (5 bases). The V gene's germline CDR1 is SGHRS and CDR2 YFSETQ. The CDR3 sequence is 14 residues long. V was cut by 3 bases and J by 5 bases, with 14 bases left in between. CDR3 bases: TGCGCCAGCAGCTCTCAGGGTAGTGGTACTGAAGCTTTCTTT. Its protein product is CASSSQGSGTEAFF.

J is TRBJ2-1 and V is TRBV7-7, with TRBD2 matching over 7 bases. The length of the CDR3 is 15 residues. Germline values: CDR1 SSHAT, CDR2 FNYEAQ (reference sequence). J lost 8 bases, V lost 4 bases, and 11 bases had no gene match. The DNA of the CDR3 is TGTGCCAGCAGCTCCCTAGCGGTCAGCGTCGATGAGCAGTTCTTC. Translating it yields CASSSLAVSVDEQFF. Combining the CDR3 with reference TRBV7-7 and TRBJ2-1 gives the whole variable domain GAGVSQSPRYKVTKRGQDVTLRCDPISSHATLYWYQQALGQGPEFLTYFNYEAQPDKSGLPSDRFSAERPEGSISTLTIQRTEQRDSAMYRCASSSLAVSVDEQFFGPGTRLTVL.

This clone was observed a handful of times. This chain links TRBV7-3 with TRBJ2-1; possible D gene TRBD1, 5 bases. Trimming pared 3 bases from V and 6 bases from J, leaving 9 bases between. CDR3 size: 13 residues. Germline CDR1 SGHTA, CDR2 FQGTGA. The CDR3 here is CASSFQGVNEQFF. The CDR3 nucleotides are TGTGCCAGCAGCTTCCAAGGGGTCAATGAGCAGTTCTTC.

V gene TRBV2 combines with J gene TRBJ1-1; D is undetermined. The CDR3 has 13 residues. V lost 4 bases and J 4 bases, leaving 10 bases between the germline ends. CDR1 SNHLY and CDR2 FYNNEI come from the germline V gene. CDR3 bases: TGTGCCAGCAGTGTACCGGGAGGCACTGAAGCTTTCTTT. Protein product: CASSVPGGTEAFF.

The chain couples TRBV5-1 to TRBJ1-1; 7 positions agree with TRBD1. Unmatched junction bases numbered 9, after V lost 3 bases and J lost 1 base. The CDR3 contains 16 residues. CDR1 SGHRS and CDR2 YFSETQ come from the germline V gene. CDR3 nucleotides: TGCGCCAGCAGCTCCCAACAGGGGATAGGGAACACTGAAGCTTTCTTT. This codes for CASSSQQGIGNTEAFF. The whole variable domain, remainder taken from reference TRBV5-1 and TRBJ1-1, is KAGVTQTPRYLIKTRGQQVTLSCSPISGHRSVSWYQQTPGQGLQFLFEYFSETQRNKGNFPGRFSGRQFSNSRSEMNVSTLELGDSALYLCASSSQQGIGNTEAFFGQGTRLTVV.

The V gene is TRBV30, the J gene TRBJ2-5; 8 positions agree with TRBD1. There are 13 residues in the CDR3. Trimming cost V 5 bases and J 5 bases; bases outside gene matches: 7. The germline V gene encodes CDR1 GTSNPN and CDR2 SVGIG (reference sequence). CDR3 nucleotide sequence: TGTGCCTGGGGCCTTACAGGGGGTGAGACCCAGTACTTC. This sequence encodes CAWGLTGGETQYF.